Listed below are T cell receptor beta chains from one sample, sequenced in a study of blood T cells in healthy people across ages. TCRdb independently ran MiXCR on the 5' RACE reads; one entry per CDR3 protein. The table shows about 1.7 million distinct CDR3 sequences, with approximately 30% occurring only once. Sequencing input: blood. All receptors derive from a woman in her 30s in good health. Each CDR3 is given with its conserved first and last residue. Each record gives: J gene, clone size, V gene, CDR3 length, D gene, CDR3 DNA, CDR3 protein. The D gene is left open where the match is weak. Some rows mark clone size as missing; the rest say once, few, many or name a class of expanded clone.

j_call: TRBJ2-7
clone_size: many
v_call: TRBV4-1
cdr3_length: 13
d_call: -
cdr3_nt: TGCGCCAGCAGCCAAGAAGACAGGCCCGAGCAGTACTTC
cdr3_aa: CASSQEDRPEQYF

j_call: TRBJ2-1
clone_size: -
v_call: TRBV6-2/TRBV6-3
cdr3_length: 14
d_call: -
cdr3_nt: TGTGCCAGCAGTTACTTGAGCTCCTACAATGAGCAGTTCTTC
cdr3_aa: CASSYLSSYNEQFF

j_call: TRBJ2-3
clone_size: few
v_call: TRBV20-1
cdr3_length: 15
d_call: TRBD2
cdr3_nt: TGCAGTGCTAAGGCTAGCGGGAGGGTGGGAGATACGCAGTATTTT
cdr3_aa: CSAKASGRVGDTQYF

j_call: TRBJ2-4
clone_size: -
v_call: TRBV20-1
cdr3_length: 13
d_call: -
cdr3_nt: TGCAGTGCTAGAGATCAATCAGGAGACATTCAGTACTTC
cdr3_aa: CSARDQSGDIQYF

j_call: TRBJ2-2
clone_size: -
v_call: TRBV28
cdr3_length: 16
d_call: -
cdr3_nt: TGTGCCAGCAGTTTATATGCGGGGGCCCGGACCGGGGAGCAGTTTTTT
cdr3_aa: CASSLYAGARTGEQFF

j_call: TRBJ2-4
clone_size: -
v_call: TRBV7-2
cdr3_length: 17
d_call: -
cdr3_nt: TGTGCCAGCAGCTTAGTATCGGGGGCCTTAGCCAAAAACATTCAGTACTTC
cdr3_aa: CASSLVSGALAKNIQYF

j_call: TRBJ2-2
clone_size: -
v_call: TRBV5-1
cdr3_length: 15
d_call: TRBD2
cdr3_nt: TGCGCCAGCAGCGAAAGTCCTAGCGGGGCCGGGGAGCTGTTTTTT
cdr3_aa: CASSESPSGAGELFF

j_call: TRBJ2-5
clone_size: many
v_call: TRBV5-1
cdr3_length: 15
d_call: -
cdr3_nt: TGCGCCAGCAGCGCCGTCGTGGGGTTGGAAGAGACCCAGTACTTC
cdr3_aa: CASSAVVGLEETQYF

j_call: TRBJ1-2
clone_size: -
v_call: TRBV27
cdr3_length: 13
d_call: TRBD1
cdr3_nt: TGTGCCAGCAGGTTAGGGACAGGGGATGGCTACACCTTC
cdr3_aa: CASRLGTGDGYTF

j_call: TRBJ2-4
clone_size: few
v_call: TRBV2
cdr3_length: 13
d_call: TRBD2
cdr3_nt: TGTGCCAGCAGTGAAATCGGGGGGGACATTCAGTACTTC
cdr3_aa: CASSEIGGDIQYF

j_call: TRBJ1-5
clone_size: many
v_call: TRBV20-1
cdr3_length: 15
d_call: -
cdr3_nt: TGCAGTGCTGGTGGGGGGGATAATGGCAATCAGCCCCAGCATTTT
cdr3_aa: CSAGGGDNGNQPQHF

j_call: TRBJ1-4
clone_size: -
v_call: TRBV20-1
cdr3_length: 12
d_call: TRBD1
cdr3_nt: TGCAGTGCTACCCTGACAGGGGCAAAACTGTTTTTT
cdr3_aa: CSATLTGAKLFF

j_call: TRBJ1-1
clone_size: many
v_call: TRBV7-2
cdr3_length: 14
d_call: -
cdr3_nt: TGTGCCAGCACCCCCGGACAGCTCAACACTGAAGCTTTCTTT
cdr3_aa: CASTPGQLNTEAFF

j_call: TRBJ2-1
clone_size: few
v_call: TRBV5-5
cdr3_length: 18
d_call: -
cdr3_nt: TGTGTCAGCAGCTTGGGGGGTCCGTCGGGGATAAATCGGAATGAGCAGTTCTTC
cdr3_aa: CVSSLGGPSGINRNEQFF

j_call: TRBJ1-1
clone_size: -
v_call: TRBV7-9
cdr3_length: 12
d_call: TRBD1
cdr3_nt: TGTGCCAGCGGTCGGGACAGAGTAGAAACTTTCTTT
cdr3_aa: CASGRDRVETFF

j_call: TRBJ2-1
clone_size: -
v_call: TRBV12-3/TRBV12-4
cdr3_length: 14
d_call: TRBD2
cdr3_nt: TGTGCCAGCAGTTTGATGGGACTATACAATGAGCAGTTCTTC
cdr3_aa: CASSLMGLYNEQFF

j_call: TRBJ2-7
clone_size: -
v_call: TRBV7-3
cdr3_length: 14
d_call: TRBD1
cdr3_nt: TGTGCCAGCAGCCCGGGACAGGGTACCTTCGAGCAGTACTTC
cdr3_aa: CASSPGQGTFEQYF

j_call: TRBJ1-5
clone_size: -
v_call: TRBV4-1
cdr3_length: 16
d_call: TRBD1
cdr3_nt: TGCGCCAGCAGCCAAGATGGGGACAGGGGGTATCAGCCCCAGCATTTT
cdr3_aa: CASSQDGDRGYQPQHF

j_call: TRBJ2-3
clone_size: -
v_call: TRBV7-2
cdr3_length: 14
d_call: -
cdr3_nt: TGTGCCACCTCTACTAGGCGTCTCGCAGATACGCAGTATTTT
cdr3_aa: CATSTRRLADTQYF

j_call: TRBJ2-1
clone_size: -
v_call: TRBV18
cdr3_length: 14
d_call: -
cdr3_nt: TGTGCCAGCTCATGGGGCCTCGGAGGCAATGAGCAGTTCTTC
cdr3_aa: CASSWGLGGNEQFF

j_call: TRBJ1-5
clone_size: -
v_call: TRBV5-1
cdr3_length: 16
d_call: TRBD1
cdr3_nt: TGCGCCAGCAGCCCGACAGGGTCAAATAGCAATCAGCCCCAGCATTTT
cdr3_aa: CASSPTGSNSNQPQHF

j_call: TRBJ1-2
clone_size: many
v_call: TRBV7-2
cdr3_length: 14
d_call: -
cdr3_nt: TGTGCCAGCAGCTTACATGGAGCTAACTATGGCTACACCTTC
cdr3_aa: CASSLHGANYGYTF

j_call: TRBJ2-2
clone_size: once
v_call: TRBV3-1
cdr3_length: 17
d_call: TRBD2
cdr3_nt: TGTGCCAGCAGCCAAGGGCTAGCGGGGGCGAACACCGGGGAGCGGTTTTTT
cdr3_aa: CASSQGLAGANTGERFF

j_call: TRBJ2-3
clone_size: -
v_call: TRBV29-1
cdr3_length: 15
d_call: -
cdr3_nt: TGCAGCGTTGAAGGGGGGATGATTAGCACAGATACGCAGTATTTT
cdr3_aa: CSVEGGMISTDTQYF

j_call: TRBJ1-1
clone_size: -
v_call: TRBV28
cdr3_length: 13
d_call: -
cdr3_nt: TGTGCCAGCAGTACCGGGACCCCGGTTGAAGCTTTCTTT
cdr3_aa: CASSTGTPVEAFF

j_call: TRBJ2-1
clone_size: -
v_call: TRBV7-9
cdr3_length: 15
d_call: TRBD1
cdr3_nt: TGTGCCAGCAGCATCGGGACAGCGTCCTACAATGAGCAGTTCTTC
cdr3_aa: CASSIGTASYNEQFF

j_call: TRBJ2-1
clone_size: -
v_call: TRBV28
cdr3_length: 16
d_call: -
cdr3_nt: TGTGCCAGCAGTTTATTTGGAGTCGGCTCCTACAATGAGCAGTTCTTC
cdr3_aa: CASSLFGVGSYNEQFF

j_call: TRBJ2-1
clone_size: few
v_call: TRBV7-6
cdr3_length: 16
d_call: TRBD1
cdr3_nt: TGTGCCAGCAGCTGGGAGACAGGGGGCCTTGGCAATGAGCAGTTCTTC
cdr3_aa: CASSWETGGLGNEQFF

j_call: TRBJ1-1
clone_size: -
v_call: TRBV18
cdr3_length: 14
d_call: TRBD1
cdr3_nt: TGTGCCAGCTCTCGTGACAGGGACAGCAGTGAAGCTTTCTTT
cdr3_aa: CASSRDRDSSEAFF

j_call: TRBJ1-4
clone_size: -
v_call: TRBV20-1
cdr3_length: 16
d_call: -
cdr3_nt: TGCAGTGCTATCCCGAGGGGGGCTGCAACTAATGAAAAACTGTTTTTT
cdr3_aa: CSAIPRGAATNEKLFF

j_call: TRBJ1-1
clone_size: -
v_call: TRBV6-2/TRBV6-3
cdr3_length: 16
d_call: -
cdr3_nt: TGTGCCAGCAGTTACGCGGGGGGGCGCTTAGGCACTGAAGCTTTCTTT
cdr3_aa: CASSYAGGRLGTEAFF

j_call: TRBJ2-4
clone_size: -
v_call: TRBV18
cdr3_length: 13
d_call: -
cdr3_nt: TGTGCCAGCTCCGGACTTCAGGGGAATGAGCAGTACTTC
cdr3_aa: CASSGLQGNEQYF

j_call: TRBJ2-5
clone_size: -
v_call: TRBV5-1
cdr3_length: 14
d_call: TRBD1
cdr3_nt: TGCGCCAGCAGCACCGGACAGGATATGGAGACCCAGTACTTC
cdr3_aa: CASSTGQDMETQYF

j_call: TRBJ2-3
clone_size: -
v_call: TRBV10-2
cdr3_length: 15
d_call: TRBD2
cdr3_nt: TGCGCCAGCAGTCGACTAGCGGGAGCAACAGATACGCAGTATTTT
cdr3_aa: CASSRLAGATDTQYF

j_call: TRBJ2-4
clone_size: few
v_call: TRBV12-3/TRBV12-4
cdr3_length: 15
d_call: -
cdr3_nt: TGTGCCAGCAGTCACCAACAGGGCTGGGGGAACATTCAGTACTTC
cdr3_aa: CASSHQQGWGNIQYF

j_call: TRBJ2-7
clone_size: -
v_call: TRBV20-1
cdr3_length: 14
d_call: -
cdr3_nt: TGCAGTGCTAGAAGCGGGCAGGGGCCCTACGAGCAGTACTTC
cdr3_aa: CSARSGQGPYEQYF

j_call: TRBJ1-1
clone_size: few
v_call: TRBV7-4
cdr3_length: 13
d_call: -
cdr3_nt: TGTGCCAGCAGCTTAGCCATCCGGGGTTTTGTTTTCTTT
cdr3_aa: CASSLAIRGFVFF

j_call: TRBJ2-1
clone_size: -
v_call: TRBV15
cdr3_length: 14
d_call: -
cdr3_nt: TGTGCCACCAGCAGAGCAGCTAGGCGCAATGAGCAGTTCTTC
cdr3_aa: CATSRAARRNEQFF

j_call: TRBJ2-7
clone_size: many
v_call: TRBV12-3/TRBV12-4
cdr3_length: 13
d_call: -
cdr3_nt: TGTGCCAGCAGTCATAGTCCCCCGGGCGAGCAGTACTTC
cdr3_aa: CASSHSPPGEQYF

j_call: TRBJ2-7
clone_size: -
v_call: TRBV3-1
cdr3_length: 14
d_call: -
cdr3_nt: TGTGCCAGCAGCCAAGATAGTAGTGGACGAAATCAGTACTTC
cdr3_aa: CASSQDSSGRNQYF

j_call: TRBJ1-1
clone_size: few
v_call: TRBV7-2
cdr3_length: 15
d_call: -
cdr3_nt: TGTGCCAGCAGCTTAGACGGGACATCGAACACTGAAGCTTTCTTT
cdr3_aa: CASSLDGTSNTEAFF

j_call: TRBJ2-1
clone_size: many
v_call: TRBV2
cdr3_length: 13
d_call: TRBD2
cdr3_nt: TGTGCCAGCGCCCGGGGGGGAGACAATGAGCAGTTCTTC
cdr3_aa: CASARGGDNEQFF

j_call: TRBJ2-5
clone_size: many
v_call: TRBV9
cdr3_length: 14
d_call: -
cdr3_nt: TGTGCCAGCAGCGTAGAGGGGAGGCAAGAGACCCAGTACTTC
cdr3_aa: CASSVEGRQETQYF

j_call: TRBJ2-7
clone_size: -
v_call: TRBV28
cdr3_length: 16
d_call: TRBD1
cdr3_nt: TGTGCCAGCAGGGGGAGCGGGACAGGGGGGCCCTACGAGCAGTACTTC
cdr3_aa: CASRGSGTGGPYEQYF

j_call: TRBJ1-1
clone_size: -
v_call: TRBV29-1
cdr3_length: 12
d_call: TRBD1
cdr3_nt: TGCAGCGGACAGGGTGGAGACACTGAAGCTTTCTTT
cdr3_aa: CSGQGGDTEAFF

j_call: TRBJ2-2
clone_size: few
v_call: TRBV15
cdr3_length: 14
d_call: -
cdr3_nt: TGTGCCACCAGCAGAGGGACCGTCCCCTCGAAGCTGTTTTTT
cdr3_aa: CATSRGTVPSKLFF

j_call: TRBJ2-3
clone_size: -
v_call: TRBV3-1
cdr3_length: 16
d_call: TRBD2
cdr3_nt: TGTGCCAGCAGCCAAGAAGGGACTAGCCTCACAGATACGCAGTATTTT
cdr3_aa: CASSQEGTSLTDTQYF

j_call: TRBJ2-5
clone_size: -
v_call: TRBV5-5
cdr3_length: 15
d_call: -
cdr3_nt: TGTGCCAGCAACGCGGGACATTCGGGGGGAGAGACCCAGTACTTC
cdr3_aa: CASNAGHSGGETQYF

j_call: TRBJ1-4
clone_size: few
v_call: TRBV2
cdr3_length: 14
d_call: TRBD1
cdr3_nt: TGTGCCAGCAGAGCGGGACAGGGAGGGGAAAAACTGTTTTTT
cdr3_aa: CASRAGQGGEKLFF

j_call: TRBJ1-5
clone_size: -
v_call: TRBV10-1
cdr3_length: 14
d_call: -
cdr3_nt: TGCGCCAGCACCCTTAAGACCGAGGCGCAGCCCCAGCATTTT
cdr3_aa: CASTLKTEAQPQHF

j_call: TRBJ2-3
clone_size: -
v_call: TRBV20-1
cdr3_length: 14
d_call: TRBD1
cdr3_nt: TGCAGTGCTATTGGCTCAGGGGGCACAGATATGCAGTATTTT
cdr3_aa: CSAIGSGGTDMQYF

j_call: TRBJ2-1
clone_size: -
v_call: TRBV7-9
cdr3_length: 18
d_call: TRBD2
cdr3_nt: TGTGCCAGCAGCTCCCGATTCGCTACGGGAGGCGCCTACAATGAGCAGTTCTTC
cdr3_aa: CASSSRFATGGAYNEQFF

j_call: TRBJ1-6
clone_size: few
v_call: TRBV12-3/TRBV12-4
cdr3_length: 15
d_call: -
cdr3_nt: TGTGCCAGCAGTTTAAGCCCTCAGACCAATTCACCCCTCCACTTT
cdr3_aa: CASSLSPQTNSPLHF

j_call: TRBJ2-7
clone_size: many
v_call: TRBV12-3/TRBV12-4
cdr3_length: 13
d_call: -
cdr3_nt: TGTGCCAGCAGTCTCTCTCGAGCGACCGAGCAGTACTTC
cdr3_aa: CASSLSRATEQYF

j_call: TRBJ2-7
clone_size: many
v_call: TRBV7-8
cdr3_length: 12
d_call: -
cdr3_nt: TGTGCCAGCAGCTTAGTACAGACCGAGCAGTACTTC
cdr3_aa: CASSLVQTEQYF

j_call: TRBJ2-7
clone_size: -
v_call: TRBV6-1
cdr3_length: 14
d_call: -
cdr3_nt: TGTGCCAGCAGCAGGGGCTTTACATCCTACGAGCAGTACTTC
cdr3_aa: CASSRGFTSYEQYF